The 31 T cell receptor beta chains given below trace back to one sample, sequenced in a study of cytomegalovirus exposure and HLA in healthy donors (dated by TCRdb to 2016 to 2017). Receptors were amplified or captured by the immunoSEQ multiplex PCR assay. A mixture of 60 forward primers for TCR Vbeta segments and 13 reverse primers for TCR Jbeta segments was used in the multiplex PCR. This is the immuneACCESS table as TCRdb keeps it, with only in-frame sequences that have V and J called. A part of the clones is gone; compared with another copy, unresolved V genes explain less than half, and the rest is unexplained. Counted in this sample were 150,000 to 200,000 clones; 77% of them appeared once. Of the sample, approximately 1.8% is held by the ten largest clones. Sequenced: PBMCs. The receptor source for this set is a woman in her 30s in good health and CMV-seronegative.

This chain links TRBV19 with TRBJ1-2; no clear D gene. The CDR3 loop spans 11 amino acids. Trimming took 5 bases from V and 5 from J, leaving 6 bases between them. Germline-derived CDR1 and CDR2 are LNHDA and SQIVND (reference sequence). CDR3 sequence reads: CASSSRYGYTF. The CDR3 DNA reads TGTGCCAGTAGTTCCAGGTATGGCTACACCTTC. Looking up the rest from reference TRBV19 and TRBJ1-2 gives the full variable domain: DGGITQSPKYLFRKEGQNVTLSCEQNLNHDAMYWYRQDPGQGLRLIYYSQIVNDFQKGDIAEGYSVSREKKESFPLTVTSAQKNPTAFYLCASSSRYGYTFGSGTRLTVV.

The chain combines TRBV2 with TRBJ2-2, with TRBD2 identical over 10 bases. V shed 6 bases and J 3 bases; nucleotides not matched to a gene: 7. CDR1 is SNHLY, CDR2 FYNNEI, per germline. The CDR3 is 16 amino acids. The CDR3 nucleotides read TGTGCCAGCAGGGGACGACTAGCGGGCTACACCGGGGAGCTGTTTTTT. Its protein product is CASRGRLAGYTGELFF.

V gene TRBV7-3 combines with J gene TRBJ2-1; weak D call: TRBD2 (6 bases). The germline V gene has CDR1 SGHTA and CDR2 FQGTGA. V lost 2 bases to trimming and J lost 8 bases, with 16 bases between them. This CDR3 is 15 amino acids long. The CDR3 is CASSLDGRMLDEQFF. In DNA form, the CDR3 reads TGTGCCAGCAGCTTAGACGGGAGAATGCTAGATGAGCAGTTCTTC.

The chain carries TRBV6-1 and TRBJ2-7; TRBD1 agrees at 11 bases. With V trimmed by 7 bases and J by 12 bases, 8 bases remained unmatched. The CDR3 length is 12 residues. The germline gives CDR1 MNHNS, CDR2 SASEGT. In DNA, the CDR3 is TGTGCCAGCATGGGGACAGGGGGTTTGCGGTACTTC. This codes for CASMGTGGLRYF.

This chain joins TRBV4-1 and TRBJ1-4, with D tentatively TRBD1 (5 bases). The CDR3 totals 16 residues. Deletions cut 4 bases from V and 4 bases from J, with 16 bases between. Germline loops: CDR1 MGHRA, CDR2 YSYEKL. CDR3: CASSPSPWGDNEKLFF. CDR3 sequence (DNA): TGCGCCAGCAGCCCCTCCCCGTGGGGGGATAATGAAAAACTGTTTTTT.

The genes are TRBV30 and TRBJ2-3, with D perhaps TRBD1 (6 bases). This CDR3 contains 16 residues. Trimming took 1 base from V and 3 from J, leaving 17 bases between them. CDR1 and CDR2 from the germline V gene are GTSNPN and SVGIG (reference sequence). The CDR3 nucleotides are TGTGCCTGGAGTGCACTGTACAGGGATGCGACAGATACGCAGTATTTT. It codes for CAWSALYRDATDTQYF.

The chain carries TRBV7-6 and TRBJ2-3; a weak D match, TRBD2 (6 bases). This CDR3 spans 16 amino acids. Germline CDR1 is SGHVS and CDR2 is FNYEAQ. V was trimmed by 5 bases and J by 2 bases, leaving 17 bases between them. CDR3 DNA: TGTGCCAGCAGCCCCCTCCGGGGGAGAGACACAGATACGCAGTATTTT. Its translation is CASSPLRGRDTDTQYF.

CDR3 sequence: CASSPRDTLLLEAFF. CDR3 sequence (DNA): TGTGCCAGTAGTCCCAGGGACACCTTACTGCTTGAAGCTTTCTTT. This chain connects TRBV19 to TRBJ1-1; a possible D gene is TRBD1 (6 bases). Trimming shortened V by 5 bases and J by 7 bases, and 20 bases separated the two germline ends. Germline V gene lookup returns CDR1 LNHDA and CDR2 SQIVND (reference sequence). The CDR3 is made up of 15 amino acids.

This chain links TRBV9 with TRBJ2-2, with 7 bases lining up with TRBD2. The CDR3 has 16 residues. Germline trimming cut 3 bases from V and 3 bases from J; bases unmatched to any gene: 8. Looked up from germline, CDR1 is SGDLS and CDR2 is YYNGEE. CDR3 coding DNA: TGTGCCAGCAGCGGGAGTAGTAGCGGGTACACCGGGGAGCTGTTTTTT. It encodes CASSGSSSGYTGELFF.

This sequence joins TRBV2 and TRBJ2-1; 7 positions agree with TRBD2. Per germline, CDR1 SNHLY and CDR2 FYNNEI. V lost 10 bases to trimming and J lost 8 bases; unmatched junction nucleotides: 14. The length of the CDR3 is 14 residues. The CDR3 DNA is TGTGCCACGGAGGGAGGGAGACTAGCAGATGAGCAGTTCTTC. Translation gives CATEGGRLADEQFF.

The chain is built from TRBV18 and TRBJ1-2, with TRBD1 as a possible D gene (6 bases). Germline V CDR1 and CDR2: KGHSH, LQKENI. The germline V and J ends were trimmed by 2 bases and 4 bases, with 8 bases remaining between them. The CDR3 spans 13 residues. The CDR3 DNA reads TGTGCCAGCTCACCAAGACAGGTCTATGGCTACACCTTC. It codes for CASSPRQVYGYTF. The complete variable domain, with remaining parts taken from reference TRBV18 and TRBJ1-2, reads NAGVMQNPRHLVRRRGQEARLRCSPMKGHSHVYWYRQLPEEGLKFMVYLQKENIIDESGMPKERFSAEFPKEGPSILRIQQVVRGDSAAYFCASSPRQVYGYTFGSGTRLTVV.

A few counts support this clone. V gene TRBV7-2 combines with J gene TRBJ2-7; TRBD2 matches at 9 bases. The CDR3 sequence is 16 residues long. Germline V gene lookup returns CDR1 SGHTA and CDR2 FQGNSA. The junction had 8 bases not matched to a gene; V was cut back by 4 bases and J by 1 base. The CDR3 here is CASSSQRLAVSYEQYF. Written as DNA, the CDR3 is TGTGCCAGCAGCTCCCAGAGACTAGCGGTATCCTACGAGCAGTACTTC.

The chain couples TRBV5-4 to TRBJ1-4; a weak D match, TRBD1 (5 bases). CDR1 SGHNT and CDR2 YYREEE come from the germline V gene (reference sequence). The CDR3 totals 16 residues. The V and J ends lost 2 bases and 4 bases respectively, with 15 bases between them. The DNA for the CDR3 is TGTGCCAGCAGCTTAATACCCATCGACAGTAATGAAAAACTGTTTTTT. As protein: CASSLIPIDSNEKLFF.

The V and J genes are TRBV7-9 and TRBJ1-4, with 8 bases that match TRBD1. Germline loops: CDR1 SEHNR, CDR2 FQNEAQ (reference sequence). V was pared by 3 bases and J by 0 bases, with 0 bases of the junction left unmatched. The CDR3 is 15 residues long. CDR3 loop: CASSLDRATNEKLFF. DNA for the CDR3: TGTGCCAGCAGCTTGGACAGGGCAACTAATGAAAAACTGTTTTTT.

This clone appeared a single time. J is TRBJ1-2 and V is TRBV18; D gene unclear. The germline V gene has CDR1 KGHSH and CDR2 LQKENI. V was shortened by 1 base and J by 7 bases, with 19 bases between the two germline ends. The CDR3 consists of 16 residues. CDR3 loop: CASSPQAVGQEGGYTF. DNA of the CDR3: TGTGCCAGCTCACCACAAGCCGTCGGGCAGGAGGGTGGCTACACCTTC.

The sample holds one count of this clone. This chain joins TRBV6-5 and TRBJ1-4; no definite D call. This CDR3 is built from 14 residues. Germline-derived CDR1 and CDR2 are MNHEY and SVGAGI. The V end lost 0 bases, the J end lost 7 bases, and 9 bases lay between the germline ends. The CDR3 region is CASSYSVLSEKLFF. Here the CDR3 DNA reads TGTGCCAGCAGTTACTCGGTGTTGAGTGAAAAACTGTTTTTT.

The V and J genes are TRBV2 and TRBJ2-7; D is perhaps TRBD2 (5 bases). Germline V CDR1 and CDR2: SNHLY, FYNNEI. This CDR3 is 16 amino acids long. Deletions cut 4 bases from V and 2 bases from J, with 18 bases between. Written as DNA, the CDR3 is TGTGCCAGCAGTGCCCCCGAGGGAACACGGCCCTACGAGCAGTACTTC. This codes for CASSAPEGTRPYEQYF.

This chain uses TRBV10-3 with TRBJ2-7, with D maybe TRBD2 (6 bases). Trimming took off 1 base at V and 1 base at J, with 14 bases between the two ends. This CDR3 is 16 amino acids long. Per the germline V gene, CDR1 is ENHRY and CDR2 is SYGVKD. The CDR3 protein is CAISELAAQRSYEQYF. DNA for the CDR3: TGTGCCATCAGTGAGTTAGCGGCACAGCGATCCTACGAGCAGTACTTC.

V is TRBV7-9 and J is TRBJ2-1; 10 positions match TRBD2. The V and J ends lost 2 bases and 1 base, in that order; junction bases with no gene match: 2. The CDR3 length is 16 residues. Germline V gene data show CDR1 as SEHNR and CDR2 as FQNEAQ (reference sequence). The CDR3: CASSLFSGGSYNEQFF. Written as DNA, the CDR3 is TGTGCCAGCAGCTTATTTAGCGGGGGGTCCTACAATGAGCAGTTCTTC. Supplemented by reference TRBV7-9 and TRBJ2-1, the full variable domain reads DTGVSQNPRHKITKRGQNVTFRCDPISEHNRLYWYRQTLGQGPEFLTYFQNEAQLEKSRLLSDRFSAERPKGSFSTLEIQRTEQGDSAMYLCASSLFSGGSYNEQFFGPGTRLTVL.

This clone was seen only once. The chain is built from TRBV6-5 and TRBJ1-2; 9 bases are a match to TRBD1. This CDR3 has 15 residues. Germline-derived CDR1 and CDR2 are MNHEY and SVGAGI. Germline trimming cut 6 bases from V and 2 bases from J; bases unmatched to any gene: 7. CDR3 protein: CASSGSTGGNYGYTF. The DNA of the CDR3 is TGTGCCAGCAGCGGATCAACAGGGGGCAACTATGGCTACACCTTC.

The chain has TRBV30 and TRBJ2-7; TRBD2 aligns across 8 bases. There are 14 residues in the CDR3. CDR1 GTSNPN and CDR2 SVGIG come from the germline V gene (reference sequence). V lost 0 bases, J lost 6 bases, and 7 bases stayed unmatched. In DNA form, the CDR3 reads TGTGCCTGGAGTGTACGGAGCGGGAGTGGCGAGCAGTACTTC. Protein sequence: CAWSVRSGSGEQYF.

The chain joins TRBV7-9 to TRBJ1-1; D might be TRBD1 (6 bases). Germline CDR1 SEHNR, CDR2 FQNEAQ (reference sequence). Trimming pared 4 bases from V and 1 base from J, leaving 16 bases between. This CDR3 is built from 16 residues. The CDR3 spells CASSWGQGGRNTEAFF. The CDR3 DNA reads TGTGCCAGCAGCTGGGGGCAAGGTGGGAGGAACACTGAAGCTTTCTTT.

The chain has TRBV29-1 and TRBJ1-2; 9 positions agree with TRBD1. The CDR3 length is 15 residues. The junction had 11 bases not matched to a gene; V was cut back by 7 bases and J by 2 bases. Germline-derived CDR1 and CDR2 are SQVTM and ANQGSEA. CDR3 nucleotide sequence: TGCAGCGCCACCCCTGGGACAGGGACGAACTATGGCTACACCTTC. Its protein is CSATPGTGTNYGYTF. Full variable domain (rest looked up from reference TRBV29-1 and TRBJ1-2): SAVISQKPSRDICQRGTSLTIQCQVDSQVTMMFWYRQQPGQSLTLIATANQGSEATYESGFVIDKFPISRPNLTFSTLTVSNMSPEDSSIYLCSATPGTGTNYGYTFGSGTRLTVV.

This chain uses TRBV9 with TRBJ2-3; 10 bases align to TRBD2. J gave up 4 bases and V 2 bases, and 7 bases lay outside the gene matches. The CDR3 totals 16 residues. Germline V lookup: CDR1 SGDLS, CDR2 YYNGEE. The CDR3: CASSVRAGGLADTQYF. The CDR3, as DNA: TGTGCCAGCAGCGTCCGAGCGGGAGGGTTGGCAGATACGCAGTATTTT.

The chain is built from TRBV4-1 and TRBJ2-7, with 10 bases aligning to TRBD2. The CDR3 runs to 16 residues. Germline V gene data show CDR1 as MGHRA and CDR2 as YSYEKL. Trimming cost V 3 bases and J 0 bases; bases outside gene matches: 5. The CDR3 DNA sequence: TGCGCCAGCAGCCAGAGCGGGAGGGAGAGCTCCTACGAGCAGTACTTC. Its translation: CASSQSGRESSYEQYF.

As concerns this clone: Other DNA sequences in this specimen translate into the identical CDR3. V is TRBV9 and J is TRBJ1-2, with 9 bases matching TRBD1. Unmatched junction bases numbered 3, after V lost 6 bases and J lost 6 bases. The length of the CDR3 is 12 residues. From germline, CDR1 is SGDLS and CDR2 YYNGEE. The CDR3 sequence is CASTGTGNGYTF. In DNA, the CDR3 is TGTGCCAGCACTGGGACAGGGAATGGCTACACCTTC.

The chain's CDR3 is CASSYSKAAEVGQYF. CDR3 DNA sequence: TGTGCCAGCAGTTACAGCAAGGCGGCTGAAGTTGGGCAGTACTTC. The chain has TRBV6-5 and TRBJ2-7; D ambiguous. Germline CDR1 MNHEY, CDR2 SVGAGI. The CDR3 is 15 residues long. V lost 2 bases and J 9 bases, leaving 20 bases between the germline ends.

V usage is TRBV7-2 and J usage is TRBJ2-5; D is perhaps TRBD1 (6 bases). This CDR3 has 13 amino acids. Trimming removed 5 bases at V and 7 bases at J, with 14 bases between. The germline V gene encodes CDR1 SGHTA and CDR2 FQGNSA. CDR3 sequence: CASSIALGGTQYF. CDR3 coding DNA: TGTGCCAGCAGCATCGCTTTAGGGGGGACCCAGTACTTC.

The chain couples TRBV9 to TRBJ2-5; 8 bases align to TRBD2. CDR3 length: 14 residues. CDR1 and CDR2 from the germline V gene are SGDLS and YYNGEE. V dropped 3 bases and J dropped 5; count of bases not matched to a gene: 6. The CDR3 sequence is CASSAGLEWETQYF. In DNA, the CDR3 is TGTGCCAGCAGCGCGGGACTAGAGTGGGAGACCCAGTACTTC.

DNA of the CDR3: TGCGCCAGCAGCCCGTACCCCCTAGCGAACACCGGGGAGCTGTTTTTT. Amino acid sequence: CASSPYPLANTGELFF. This chain joins TRBV4-3 and TRBJ2-2; D is unclear. Germline V gene data show CDR1 as LGHNA and CDR2 as YSLEER. V shed 4 bases and J shed 0 bases, with 12 bases lying between them. The CDR3 loop spans 16 amino acids.

This clone appeared a few times. This chain links TRBV2 with TRBJ2-1; 9 bases are shared with TRBD2. The germline CDR1 and CDR2 sequences are SNHLY and FYNNEI. The V gene end was trimmed by 4 bases and the J gene end by 7 bases; junction bases not matched to a gene: 8. CDR3 length equals 15 residues. The CDR3 sequence is CASSGPSGGKNEQFF. CDR3 sequence (DNA): TGTGCCAGCAGTGGGCCGAGCGGGGGGAAGAATGAGCAGTTCTTC.